A selection of T cell receptor beta chains follows, all from one sample in a study of blood T cell repertoires in COVID-19. Using immunoSEQ multiplex PCR, the repertoire was profiled, and TCRdb retains in-frame clones only, with some absent. The sample contains some 140,000 clones, roughly 85% of which appear only once. The sample consisted of peripheral blood. The receptors come from a human donor in a cohort sampled during active COVID-19. Each CDR3 is given with its conserved first and last residue. D genes are given only for firm matches. For some rows the clone size is stated as once, few or many, or as a class when expanded; others skip it.

d_call: .; clone_size: .; j_call: TRBJ1-1; v_call: TRBV19; cdr3_nt: TGTGCCAGTAGTACCAGAAACACTGAAGCTTTCTTT; cdr3_aa: CASSTRNTEAFF
d_call: TRBD1; clone_size: few; j_call: TRBJ1-2; v_call: TRBV4-3; cdr3_nt: TGCGCCAGCAGCCAGACAGGGGGCTTAGGCTACACCTTC; cdr3_aa: CASSQTGGLGYTF
d_call: .; clone_size: .; j_call: TRBJ2-3; v_call: TRBV19; cdr3_nt: TGTGCCAGTAGTATCAGTTCGGGAGCTCGACCAGATACGCAGTATTTT; cdr3_aa: CASSISSGARPDTQYF
d_call: .; clone_size: .; j_call: TRBJ2-2; v_call: TRBV19; cdr3_nt: TGTGCCAGTAGTATCGGACACCCAAGAACCGGGGAGCTGTTTTTT; cdr3_aa: CASSIGHPRTGELFF
d_call: TRBD1; clone_size: .; j_call: TRBJ2-7; v_call: TRBV5-4; cdr3_nt: TGTGCCAGCAGCCCAACAGGGGGCCGGAGCTCCTACGAGCAGTACTTC; cdr3_aa: CASSPTGGRSSYEQYF
d_call: .; clone_size: .; j_call: TRBJ1-2; v_call: TRBV18; cdr3_nt: TGTGCCAGCTCACTTCAGACAGTAAAACACTATGGCTACACCTTC; cdr3_aa: CASSLQTVKHYGYTF
d_call: .; clone_size: .; j_call: TRBJ2-1; v_call: TRBV11-3; cdr3_nt: TGTGCCAGCAGCTCTGCGGTATTAAATACCAATGAGCAGTTCTTC; cdr3_aa: CASSSAVLNTNEQFF
d_call: TRBD1; clone_size: .; j_call: TRBJ2-7; v_call: TRBV5-1; cdr3_nt: TGCGCCAGCAGACGGGACAGCTACGAGCAGTACTTC; cdr3_aa: CASRRDSYEQYF
d_call: TRBD1; clone_size: .; j_call: TRBJ2-1; v_call: TRBV5-4; cdr3_nt: TGTGCCAGCAGCTCGACTCTTCCCAGGGGGACCTACAATGAGCAGTTCTTC; cdr3_aa: CASSSTLPRGTYNEQFF
d_call: .; clone_size: .; j_call: TRBJ2-1; v_call: TRBV7-8; cdr3_nt: TGTGCCAGCAGCTTAGCGCCGGGACTTACAACTTTCTTC; cdr3_aa: CASSLAPGLTTFF
d_call: .; clone_size: .; j_call: TRBJ2-1; v_call: TRBV20-1; cdr3_nt: TGCAGTGCTATTTGGGGCATAGGGCAGTTCTTC; cdr3_aa: CSAIWGIGQFF
d_call: TRBD2; clone_size: once; j_call: TRBJ2-1; v_call: TRBV6-2/TRBV6-3; cdr3_nt: TGTGCCAGCAGCCATAGGACTAGCGGGGGGATCAACTCCTACAATGAGCAGTTCTTC; cdr3_aa: CASSHRTSGGINSYNEQFF
d_call: .; clone_size: .; j_call: TRBJ1-2; v_call: TRBV27; cdr3_nt: TGTGCCAGCAGTTCGGGCAGGGGATTCGGTGGCTACACCTTC; cdr3_aa: CASSSGRGFGGYTF
d_call: .; clone_size: .; j_call: TRBJ1-1; v_call: TRBV11-3; cdr3_nt: TGTGCCAGCAGCTTAGATGGGAGGGGGGACACTGAAGCTTTCTTT; cdr3_aa: CASSLDGRGDTEAFF
d_call: TRBD1; clone_size: .; j_call: TRBJ2-5; v_call: TRBV5-4; cdr3_nt: TGTGCCAGCAGCCCGGGACAGAACCAAGAGACCCAGTACTTC; cdr3_aa: CASSPGQNQETQYF
d_call: .; clone_size: .; j_call: TRBJ2-1; v_call: TRBV5-1; cdr3_nt: TGCGCCAGCAACCCGAATCTTGGTAGCGCGGTGAACAATGAGCAGTTCTTC; cdr3_aa: CASNPNLGSAVNNEQFF
d_call: TRBD1; clone_size: .; j_call: TRBJ1-5; v_call: TRBV2; cdr3_nt: TGTGCCAGCAGTGAGGACAGGGGGGGGAATCAGCCCCAGCATTTT; cdr3_aa: CASSEDRGGNQPQHF
d_call: TRBD1; clone_size: .; j_call: TRBJ1-5; v_call: TRBV19; cdr3_nt: TGTGCCAGTAGGTCAGGGGGAAACAATCAGCCCCAGCATTTT; cdr3_aa: CASRSGGNNQPQHF
d_call: .; clone_size: .; j_call: TRBJ2-2; v_call: TRBV11-3; cdr3_nt: TGTGCCAGCAGCTTAGCACGGGGCGGGGAGCTGTTTTTT; cdr3_aa: CASSLARGGELFF
d_call: .; clone_size: .; j_call: TRBJ2-7; v_call: TRBV2; cdr3_nt: TGTGCCAGCGGGAGAAAGGTGACCGAGCAGTACTTC; cdr3_aa: CASGRKVTEQYF
d_call: TRBD1; clone_size: .; j_call: TRBJ2-1; v_call: TRBV5-1; cdr3_nt: TGCGCCAGCAGCAAACAGGGGTCAGGAAATGAGCAGTTCTTC; cdr3_aa: CASSKQGSGNEQFF
d_call: .; clone_size: .; j_call: TRBJ1-1; v_call: TRBV19; cdr3_nt: TGTGCCAGTAGTATTTCCCCAAATCTGCAGGGGAACACTGAAGCTTTCTTT; cdr3_aa: CASSISPNLQGNTEAFF
d_call: .; clone_size: .; j_call: TRBJ1-1; v_call: TRBV5-4; cdr3_nt: TGTGCCACCTATTCCCCACGACCAAGGGGCACTGAAGCTTTCTTT; cdr3_aa: CATYSPRPRGTEAFF
d_call: .; clone_size: .; j_call: TRBJ2-5; v_call: TRBV5-1; cdr3_nt: TGCGCCAGCAGCTTGGGTGTCAGCCAAGAGACCCAGTACTTC; cdr3_aa: CASSLGVSQETQYF
d_call: .; clone_size: once; j_call: TRBJ1-2; v_call: TRBV11-2; cdr3_nt: TGTGCCAGCAGCCTCCAAGGACAGAGGGGTGGCTACACCTTC; cdr3_aa: CASSLQGQRGGYTF
d_call: TRBD1; clone_size: .; j_call: TRBJ1-2; v_call: TRBV5-1; cdr3_nt: TGCGCCAGCAGATTAGGGACAGGGTATGGCTACACCTTC; cdr3_aa: CASRLGTGYGYTF
d_call: TRBD2; clone_size: once; j_call: TRBJ2-1; v_call: TRBV13; cdr3_nt: TGTGCCAGCAGCTTTAGCGGGAGGGTCGATGAGCAGTTCTTC; cdr3_aa: CASSFSGRVDEQFF
d_call: TRBD2; clone_size: .; j_call: TRBJ2-4; v_call: TRBV5-4; cdr3_nt: TGTGCCCGCAGCTTGGGTACGGGCGGGGGGGCACTAGCCAAAAACATTCAGTACTTC; cdr3_aa: CARSLGTGGGALAKNIQYF
d_call: .; clone_size: .; j_call: TRBJ1-2; v_call: TRBV7-2; cdr3_nt: TGTGCCAGCAGCTTAGTGACCCAGGGTGGCTACACCTTC; cdr3_aa: CASSLVTQGGYTF
d_call: .; clone_size: .; j_call: TRBJ1-6; v_call: TRBV7-2; cdr3_nt: TGTGCCAGCAGCTTAGAGATCGGGGGTAGCGCTAATTCACCCCTCCACTTT; cdr3_aa: CASSLEIGGSANSPLHF
d_call: .; clone_size: few; j_call: TRBJ2-3; v_call: TRBV7-2; cdr3_nt: TGTGCCAGCAGCTTAGGTTTGGCGGCGGGTTTGGGGGATACGCAGTATTTT; cdr3_aa: CASSLGLAAGLGDTQYF
d_call: .; clone_size: .; j_call: TRBJ1-1; v_call: TRBV11-2; cdr3_nt: TGTGCCAGCAGCTTACGTTTTAATGCAGGAATGAACACTGAAGCTTTCTTT; cdr3_aa: CASSLRFNAGMNTEAFF
d_call: TRBD2; clone_size: .; j_call: TRBJ2-1; v_call: TRBV27; cdr3_nt: TGTGCCAGCAGTTTAAGGAGACTAGCGGGCTACAATGAGCAGTTCTTC; cdr3_aa: CASSLRRLAGYNEQFF
d_call: TRBD2; clone_size: .; j_call: TRBJ2-1; v_call: TRBV9; cdr3_nt: TGTGCCAGCAGCGCCGGACTAGCGGGGGGGCCAGTTGAGCAGTTCTTC; cdr3_aa: CASSAGLAGGPVEQFF
d_call: TRBD1; clone_size: .; j_call: TRBJ1-2; v_call: TRBV4-1; cdr3_nt: TGCGCCAGCAGCCAACTCCCGGGACAGCCAAGGGTCGGCTACACCTTC; cdr3_aa: CASSQLPGQPRVGYTF
d_call: .; clone_size: .; j_call: TRBJ1-6; v_call: TRBV5-6; cdr3_nt: TGTGCCAGCAGAAAGCTGGCAGGCGATTCACCCCTCCACTTT; cdr3_aa: CASRKLAGDSPLHF
d_call: TRBD1; clone_size: .; j_call: TRBJ1-2; v_call: TRBV30; cdr3_nt: TGTGCCTGGAGTCGTACCGGGACAGGGAATGGCTACACCTTC; cdr3_aa: CAWSRTGTGNGYTF
d_call: TRBD2; clone_size: .; j_call: TRBJ2-2; v_call: TRBV9; cdr3_nt: TGTGCCAGCAGCGAGGGAGGACTAGCGGGGGGGCCTTGGCGGACCGGGGAGCTGTTTTTT; cdr3_aa: CASSEGGLAGGPWRTGELFF
d_call: TRBD1; clone_size: .; j_call: TRBJ2-7; v_call: TRBV4-1; cdr3_nt: TGCGCCAGCAGCCAAGAAGGGACAGGGATCCGAGAGCAGTACTTC; cdr3_aa: CASSQEGTGIREQYF
d_call: .; clone_size: .; j_call: TRBJ1-3; v_call: TRBV5-1; cdr3_nt: TGCGCCAGCAGCCTGGACAATTCTGGAAACACCATATATTTT; cdr3_aa: CASSLDNSGNTIYF
d_call: .; clone_size: .; j_call: TRBJ1-2; v_call: TRBV7-9; cdr3_nt: TGTGCCAGCACCCTTGACCCCACAGGGTGGACTGGCTACACCTTC; cdr3_aa: CASTLDPTGWTGYTF
d_call: .; clone_size: .; j_call: TRBJ1-3; v_call: TRBV6-5; cdr3_nt: TGTGCCAGCAGTTACTCGAACCCCCCGGCTAGAGACACCATATATTTT; cdr3_aa: CASSYSNPPARDTIYF